The 23 T cell receptor beta chains in this list originate from one sample, sequenced in a study of radiation and T cells in renal cell carcinoma. Measured with immunoSEQ multiplex PCR; TCRdb has only the in-frame clones, and not every one. The data contain 100,000 to 150,000 clones, around 82% of them seen just once; the ten biggest clones take up roughly 6%. Time point given: blood 2 weeks post-SBRT. The sample's treatment: 15 Gy SBRT to primary tumor, nephrectomy 4 weeks later. Specimen: blood, collected from a patient whose treatment included radiotherapy and nephrectomy. These receptors all come from a man aged 45-60 years with renal cell carcinoma.

This clone was observed a single time. This chain connects TRBV7-2 to TRBJ2-3, with 10 bases fitting TRBD2. This CDR3 is 14 amino acids long. Germline trimming cut 5 bases from V and 4 bases from J; bases unmatched to any gene: 3. Germline CDR1 is SGHTA and CDR2 is FQGNSA. This CDR3 reads CASSQAGGPDTQYF. CDR3 in DNA: TGTGCCAGCAGCCAAGCGGGGGGGCCAGATACGCAGTATTTT.

The chain couples TRBV4-3 to TRBJ2-1; tentatively, D is TRBD1 (7 bases). The CDR3 length is 13 residues. CDR1 is LGHNA and CDR2 is YSLEER in the germline V gene. V was clipped by 6 bases and J by 7 bases, with 13 bases between them. This CDR3 reads CASRTGRCNEQFF. The CDR3 DNA reads as TGCGCCAGCAGGACAGGGAGGTGTAATGAGCAGTTCTTC.

J is TRBJ2-1 and V is TRBV4-1; 8 nucleotides match TRBD1. Germline V gene lookup returns CDR1 MGHRA and CDR2 YSYEKL. Trimming removed 8 bases from V and 9 bases from J; junction bases left unmatched: 9. The CDR3 spans 13 residues. CDR3 sequence (DNA): TGCGCCAGCCCACGGACAGGGTCGAGTGAGCAGTTCTTC. Its protein product is CASPRTGSSEQFF.

Concerning this clone: Other nucleotide sequences from this sample produce the same CDR3. The chain combines TRBV11-2 with TRBJ2-7; 12 bases match TRBD1. Germline V gene lookup returns CDR1 SGHAT and CDR2 FQNNGV. V shed 2 bases, J shed 2 bases, and the junction held 4 bases outside the gene matches. This CDR3 is built from 16 residues. CDR3 loop: CASSLLRDRGPYEQYF. The CDR3 nucleotides are TGTGCCAGCAGCTTACTCCGGGACAGGGGGCCCTACGAGCAGTACTTC.

Worth noting for this clone: The same CDR3 can be traced to other DNA sequences in this sample. The chain is built from TRBV19 and TRBJ1-1; maybe TRBD1 (5 bases). The V gene's germline CDR1 is LNHDA and CDR2 SQIVND (reference sequence). V was clipped by 5 bases and J by 5 bases, with 12 bases between them. The CDR3 sequence is 13 residues long. The CDR3 here is CASSPQGVTEAFF. The CDR3 DNA sequence: TGTGCCAGTAGTCCTCAGGGCGTAACTGAAGCTTTCTTT.

The V and J genes are TRBV10-3 and TRBJ2-7; D possibly corresponds to TRBD2 (5 bases). Germline V CDR1 and CDR2: ENHRY, SYGVKD. The CDR3 consists of 13 residues. V shed 6 bases and J shed 1 base, with 10 bases lying between them. The CDR3 sequence: CAIRRVLSYEQYF. CDR3 nucleotide sequence: TGTGCCATCAGGCGGGTGCTGTCCTACGAGCAGTACTTC.

This clone appeared a few times. The rearrangement uses TRBV7-9 and TRBJ1-1, with no clear D. Looked up from germline, CDR1 is SEHNR and CDR2 is FQNEAQ (reference sequence). V lost 5 bases to trimming and J lost 11 bases, with 15 bases between them. The CDR3 loop spans 12 amino acids. In nucleotides, the CDR3 is TGTGCCAGCAGCACCCGTCCCTCCGGGGCTTTCTTT. It yields the protein CASSTRPSGAFF.

This chain uses TRBV11-1 with TRBJ1-1; D uncertain. This CDR3 comprises 13 residues. Trimming pared 3 bases from V and 4 bases from J, leaving 9 bases between. The germline V gene encodes CDR1 SGHAT and CDR2 FQDESV (reference sequence). CDR3 residues: CASSFSRITEAFF. CDR3 DNA sequence: TGTGCCAGCAGCTTTTCCAGAATCACTGAAGCTTTCTTT.

The V gene is TRBV19, the J gene TRBJ1-1; the match to TRBD1 covers 9 bases. The CDR3 is made up of 15 amino acids. Per germline, CDR1 LNHDA and CDR2 SQIVND (reference sequence). The J segment lost 1 base and the V segment lost 1 base, leaving 1 base of the junction unmatched. The CDR3 spells CASSIAGQGNTEAFF. In DNA, the CDR3 is TGTGCCAGTAGTATAGCGGGACAGGGGAACACTGAAGCTTTCTTT.

V usage is TRBV2 and J usage is TRBJ2-5; D may match TRBD1 or TRBD2 (5 bases each). The germline CDR1 and CDR2 sequences are SNHLY and FYNNEI. Between the trimmed V and J ends, which lost 6 bases and 2 bases, there was a span of 13 bases. The CDR3 spans 14 residues. CDR3: CASRRDGPQETQYF. CDR3 nucleotides: TGTGCCAGCAGGAGGGACGGGCCACAAGAGACCCAGTACTTC. Variable domain in full (rest from reference TRBV2 and TRBJ2-5): EPEVTQTPSHQVTQMGQEVILRCVPISNHLYFYWYRQILGQKVEFLVSFYNNEISEKSEIFDDQFSVERPDGSNFTLKIRSTKLEDSAMYFCASRRDGPQETQYFGPGTRLLVL.

The gene calls are TRBV7-9 and TRBJ1-1; D gene ambiguous. Looked up from germline, CDR1 is SEHNR and CDR2 is FQNEAQ (reference sequence). Trimming stripped 0 bases from V and 7 bases from J, with 6 bases between. There are 12 residues in the CDR3. CDR3 residues: CASSLAAGEAFF. CDR3 sequence (DNA): TGTGCCAGCAGCTTAGCGGCGGGTGAAGCTTTCTTT.

The chain has TRBV14 and TRBJ2-1, with TRBD2 matching 10 bases. Germline lookup yields CDR1 SGHDN and CDR2 FVKESK. Trimming at V came to 2 bases and at J to 0 bases, leaving 7 bases not matched to a gene. This CDR3 is 18 amino acids long. CDR3 DNA sequence: TGTGCCAGCAGCCAAAGGCATAGCGGGAGGAGCTCCTACAATGAGCAGTTCTTC. Its protein product is CASSQRHSGRSSYNEQFF. The whole variable domain, remainder taken from reference TRBV14 and TRBJ2-1, is EAGVTQFPSHSVIEKGQTVTLRCDPISGHDNLYWYRRVMGKEIKFLLHFVKESKQDESGMPNNRFLAERTGGTYSTLKVQPAELEDSGVYFCASSQRHSGRSSYNEQFFGPGTRLTVL.

This chain joins TRBV19 and TRBJ1-2, with 7 bases identical to TRBD1. Per the germline V gene, CDR1 is LNHDA and CDR2 is SQIVND (reference sequence). The CDR3 has 15 amino acids. Losses at the gene ends were 4 bases for V and 4 bases for J; bases not matched to a gene: 9. For the CDR3, the DNA is TGTGCCAGTAGTAGTCCGGGACAGCCATCCTATGGCTACACCTTC. Translating it yields CASSSPGQPSYGYTF.

The rearrangement uses TRBV4-1 and TRBJ1-2, with D uncertain. V lost 4 bases and J lost 3, with 21 bases in between. CDR1 is MGHRA, CDR2 YSYEKL, per germline. This CDR3 is 17 amino acids long. In DNA form, the CDR3 reads TGCGCCAGCAGCCCAAGTCCTCGTCCGAATTACTACTATGGCTACACCTTC. Its protein product is CASSPSPRPNYYYGYTF.

The V and J genes are TRBV29-1 and TRBJ1-1; 7 nucleotides agree with TRBD1. The CDR3 totals 13 residues. The germline gives CDR1 SQVTM, CDR2 ANQGSEA. Trimming took 6 bases from V and 1 from J; bases not matched to a gene: 5. The DNA of the CDR3 is TGCAGCGTGAGACAGGGTCCGAACACTGAAGCTTTCTTT. Translating it yields CSVRQGPNTEAFF. The variable domain in full, completed from reference TRBV29-1 and TRBJ1-1, reads SAVISQKPSRDICQRGTSLTIQCQVDSQVTMMFWYRQQPGQSLTLIATANQGSEATYESGFVIDKFPISRPNLTFSTLTVSNMSPEDSSIYLCSVRQGPNTEAFFGQGTRLTVV.

This clone was seen only a few times. CDR3 loop: CASRGGRGDYGYTF. CDR3 nucleotide sequence: TGTGCCAGCAGGGGGGGCAGGGGTGACTATGGCTACACCTTC. The chain links TRBV6-6 to TRBJ1-2; perhaps TRBD1 as D (6 bases). This CDR3 has 14 residues. Germline lookup yields CDR1 MNHNY and CDR2 SVGAGI (reference sequence). With 6 bases removed from V and 3 bases from J, the gap between germline ends came to 14 bases.

This chain links TRBV28 with TRBJ2-7; D is possibly TRBD1 (6 bases). The V gene's germline CDR1 is MDHEN and CDR2 SYDVKM. Trimming took off 3 bases at V and 4 bases at J, with 10 bases between the two ends. The CDR3 sequence is 13 residues long. The CDR3 loop reads CASSLDRTYEQYF. Written as DNA, the CDR3 is TGTGCCAGCAGTTTGGACAGAACTTACGAGCAGTACTTC.

V is TRBV7-2 and J is TRBJ1-1; D unresolved. The CDR3 is made up of 15 amino acids. Germline V gives CDR1 SGHTA, CDR2 FQGNSA. Trimming took off 2 bases at V and 0 bases at J, with 10 bases between the two ends. The CDR3 sequence is CASSLSAGMNTEAFF. The CDR3 coding sequence is TGTGCCAGCAGCTTATCGGCGGGAATGAACACTGAAGCTTTCTTT.

This clone was seen only once. The genes are TRBV7-9 and TRBJ1-1; tentative D call: TRBD1 (5 bases). Trimming took off 2 bases at V and 12 bases at J, with 10 bases between the two ends. CDR1 and CDR2 from the germline V gene are SEHNR and FQNEAQ (reference sequence). The CDR3 length is 11 residues. CDR3 sequence (DNA): TGTGCCAGCAGCTTAAGGGACGAAACTTTCTTT. This encodes CASSLRDETFF.

J is TRBJ2-3 and V is TRBV7-9, with TRBD2 matching 9 bases. Germline CDR1 is SEHNR and CDR2 is FQNEAQ (reference sequence). The CDR3 loop spans 16 amino acids. The V segment lost 1 base and the J segment 5 bases; nucleotides outside the gene matches: 7. The CDR3 nucleotides read TGTGCCAGCAGCTTAGGCGCGGGGGGGCCGGAAGATACGCAGTATTTT. Its translation: CASSLGAGGPEDTQYF.

V is TRBV30 and J is TRBJ2-5; 11 bases map to TRBD1. The CDR3 loop spans 15 amino acids. Germline V gives CDR1 GTSNPN, CDR2 SVGIG (reference sequence). Unmatched junction bases numbered 11, after V lost 2 bases and J lost 9 bases. The CDR3 reads CAWSLGQGALNAQYF. The CDR3 DNA sequence: TGTGCCTGGAGTTTAGGACAGGGGGCCCTAAACGCCCAGTACTTC. Looking up the rest from reference TRBV30 and TRBJ2-5 gives the full variable domain: SQTIHQWPATLVQPVGSPLSLECTVEGTSNPNLYWYRQAAGRGLQLLFYSVGIGQISSEVPQNLSASRPQDRQFILSSKKLLLSDSGFYLCAWSLGQGALNAQYFGPGTRLLVL.

V gene TRBV4-3 combines with J gene TRBJ2-7; no definite D call. In germline, CDR1 is LGHNA, CDR2 YSLEER. Trimming left V 0 bases short and J 7 bases short, with 13 bases between. There are 14 residues in the CDR3. The CDR3 region has the DNA TGCGCCAGCAGCCAAGAATGGAGCCCCAGGGAGCAGTACTTC. This codes for CASSQEWSPREQYF.

The chain employs TRBV6-1 and TRBJ1-1; maybe TRBD1 (5 bases). Germline CDR1 MNHNS, CDR2 SASEGT. V dropped 8 bases and J dropped 2 bases, with 18 bases sitting between them. The CDR3 has 15 amino acids. The CDR3 DNA reads TGTGCCAGCGGATACCGCGGGGGGGAAAACACTGAAGCTTTCTTT. This sequence encodes CASGYRGGENTEAFF.